This T cell receptor beta chain was captured in a study of cytomegalovirus exposure and HLA in healthy donors. Across the study: Early on, a data release was issued that held 80 million to 90 million unique TCRs from HLA-typed donors. Clustering assigned around 77% of the approximately 400 genotyped donors to the Caucasian-associated ancestry cluster.

With 60 Vbeta and 13 Jbeta primers, the PCR was carried out. Method: immunoSEQ multiplex PCR; TCRdb's copy keeps in-frame clones and lacks some. The sample consists of 180,000 or so clones, roughly 73% of them appearing once. To note about this clone: What it recognizes is unknown.

Notes on the study in general: Rarity characterized most TCR sequences, yet some public TCRs appeared in many donors. Later analysis demonstrated an association between a missense DCLRE1C variant and TCR beta V- and J-gene trimming.

The clonotype was recovered from a female donor in good health and CMV-seronegative. Specimen: PBMCs.

The CDR3 here is CASSQLLREYKNEQFF. The CDR3 region has the DNA TGCGCCAGCAGCCAACTCCTCCGGGAATATAAGAATGAGCAGTTCTTC. V usage is TRBV4-1 and J usage is TRBJ2-1, with D tentatively TRBD2 (5 bases). The CDR3 contains 16 residues. CDR1 is MGHRA and CDR2 is YSYEKL in the germline V gene. V was cut by 2 bases and J by 7 bases, with 18 bases left in between.